This TCR beta chain was documented in a study of blood T cell repertoires in COVID-19. Study-level background: The United States, Italy and Spain were the sources of the acute and convalescent COVID-19 samples. Nucleic acid was either cDNA or gDNA, and it came from T cells, B-cell-depleted T cells, or PBMCs.

The length of the CDR3 is 15 residues. CDR1 is MNHEY and CDR2 is SVGAGI in the germline V gene. V was clipped by 5 bases and J by 6 bases, with 17 bases between them. In the original analysis: Amplified reference gene primers provided the basis for estimating nucleated cell counts. This table comes from immunoSEQ multiplex PCR, and its TCRdb copy is limited to in-frame clones, with some not included. That table furnishes V, J and clone size, whereas the DNA furnished D and trimming. The sample has roughly 67,000 clones, roughly 90% seen once; the top ten hold around 1.2%. This chain links TRBV6-5 with TRBJ2-1; D is possibly TRBD2 (6 bases). The clonotype was recovered from a woman aged 55-69 years with acute or convalescent COVID-19. The source material was peripheral blood. CDR3 sequence (DNA): TGTGCCAGCAGTCTTCGATCCCACGGGGGCAATGAGCAGTTCTTC. It specifies CASSLRSHGGNEQFF.